These T cell receptor beta chains were read from a single sample in a study of cytomegalovirus exposure and HLA in healthy donors. Data came from immunoSEQ multiplex PCR; TCRdb stores just in-frame clones and leaves some out. The repertoire holds 250,000 to 350,000 clones, about nine tenths seen once, with 0.7% to 0.85% in the top ten. Sequencing input: PBMCs. The origin of the receptors is a woman under 30 in good health and CMV-seronegative. Both conserved end residues are part of each CDR3. The order of the fields is clone size, D gene, V gene, J gene, CDR3 DNA, CDR3 protein. The D gene is left open where the match is weak. Rows give clone size only sometimes, using once, few, many, or a class for an expanded clone.

clone size: .; D gene: TRBD2; V gene: TRBV10-3; J gene: TRBJ2-5; CDR3 DNA: TGTGCCATCGGGGGGCGGGAGGTAGAGACCCAGTACTTC; CDR3 protein: CAIGGREVETQYF
clone size: .; D gene: TRBD1; V gene: TRBV5-5; J gene: TRBJ1-1; CDR3 DNA: TGTGCCAGCGACAGGGGGGACGTTTTGAACACTGAAGCTTTCTTT; CDR3 protein: CASDRGDVLNTEAFF
clone size: .; D gene: TRBD1; V gene: TRBV5-1; J gene: TRBJ2-5; CDR3 DNA: TGCGCCAGCAGCTTCATCCCGGGACAGGGAGAGACCCAGTACTTC; CDR3 protein: CASSFIPGQGETQYF
clone size: .; D gene: .; V gene: TRBV20-1; J gene: TRBJ2-7; CDR3 DNA: TGCAGTGCTAGACAGGGAAATGCGCAGTACTTC; CDR3 protein: CSARQGNAQYF
clone size: .; D gene: TRBD1; V gene: TRBV28; J gene: TRBJ2-7; CDR3 DNA: TGTGCCAGCAGTTCAACGGGACAGGGGACCGAGCAGTACTTC; CDR3 protein: CASSSTGQGTEQYF
clone size: .; D gene: TRBD1; V gene: TRBV27; J gene: TRBJ2-1; CDR3 DNA: TGTGCCAGCAGTTTCGGGACAGAAAACAATGAGCAGTTCTTC; CDR3 protein: CASSFGTENNEQFF
clone size: .; D gene: TRBD1; V gene: TRBV19; J gene: TRBJ1-2; CDR3 DNA: TGTGCCAGTAGCTCGACAGGGGTGGGCTATGGCTACACCTTC; CDR3 protein: CASSSTGVGYGYTF
clone size: .; D gene: TRBD2; V gene: TRBV18; J gene: TRBJ2-1; CDR3 DNA: TGTGCCAGCTCACAATCGCTAGCGGGAGCCAATGAGCAGTTCTTC; CDR3 protein: CASSQSLAGANEQFF
clone size: .; D gene: TRBD2; V gene: TRBV19; J gene: TRBJ2-3; CDR3 DNA: TGTGCCAGTAGTACGGGACTAATCACGCAGTATTTT; CDR3 protein: CASSTGLITQYF
clone size: .; D gene: TRBD2; V gene: TRBV7-6; J gene: TRBJ2-7; CDR3 DNA: TGTGCCAGCAGAGCGGGATCTTCCTACGAGCAGTACTTC; CDR3 protein: CASRAGSSYEQYF
clone size: .; D gene: .; V gene: TRBV2; J gene: TRBJ2-1; CDR3 DNA: TGTGCCAGCAGTGATCGATCGGATGAGCAGTTCTTC; CDR3 protein: CASSDRSDEQFF
clone size: .; D gene: TRBD2; V gene: TRBV28; J gene: TRBJ2-7; CDR3 DNA: TGTGCCAGCAGTGGGGAGGGACTAGCGGGACCATCCTACGAGCAGTACTTC; CDR3 protein: CASSGEGLAGPSYEQYF
clone size: .; D gene: TRBD1; V gene: TRBV29-1; J gene: TRBJ1-2; CDR3 DNA: TGCAGCGTTGACGGGCAGGGGGCTATAGTTGGCTACACCTTC; CDR3 protein: CSVDGQGAIVGYTF
clone size: .; D gene: TRBD2; V gene: TRBV25-1; J gene: TRBJ2-5; CDR3 DNA: TGTGCCAGCAGTGAATACCTCGGGGGGGAGACCCAGTACTTC; CDR3 protein: CASSEYLGGETQYF
clone size: .; D gene: TRBD2; V gene: TRBV18; J gene: TRBJ2-5; CDR3 DNA: TGTGCCAGCTCACCAACCCTAGCGGGAGGGCAGGAGACCCAGTACTTC; CDR3 protein: CASSPTLAGGQETQYF
clone size: .; D gene: TRBD1; V gene: TRBV6-1; J gene: TRBJ1-5; CDR3 DNA: TGTGCCAGCAGTGAAGCGGTGGGACAGGGGGTCCAGCCCCAGCATTTT; CDR3 protein: CASSEAVGQGVQPQHF
clone size: .; D gene: TRBD1; V gene: TRBV5-4; J gene: TRBJ2-7; CDR3 DNA: TGTGCCAGCAGCTGGACAGGGGCTGGCGACGAGCAGTACTTC; CDR3 protein: CASSWTGAGDEQYF
clone size: once; D gene: TRBD1; V gene: TRBV5-6; J gene: TRBJ1-1; CDR3 DNA: TGTGCCAGCAGCCTAGGACAGGGTGGCACTGAAGCTTTCTTT; CDR3 protein: CASSLGQGGTEAFF
clone size: .; D gene: .; V gene: TRBV27; J gene: TRBJ1-2; CDR3 DNA: TGTGCCAGCAGTTTTTCGGGAATGAGCTATGGCTACACCTTC; CDR3 protein: CASSFSGMSYGYTF
clone size: .; D gene: TRBD2; V gene: TRBV28; J gene: TRBJ2-1; CDR3 DNA: TGTGCCAGCAGTCTTAGCGGGAGTAATGAGCAGTTCTTC; CDR3 protein: CASSLSGSNEQFF
clone size: .; D gene: .; V gene: TRBV2; J gene: TRBJ1-5; CDR3 DNA: TGTGCCAGCAGTGATAGCAGCAATCAGCCCCAGCATTTT; CDR3 protein: CASSDSSNQPQHF
clone size: .; D gene: .; V gene: TRBV6-6; J gene: TRBJ2-1; CDR3 DNA: TGTGCCAGCAGTTACTCTTCGGGAGAGGACAATGAGCAGTTCTTC; CDR3 protein: CASSYSSGEDNEQFF